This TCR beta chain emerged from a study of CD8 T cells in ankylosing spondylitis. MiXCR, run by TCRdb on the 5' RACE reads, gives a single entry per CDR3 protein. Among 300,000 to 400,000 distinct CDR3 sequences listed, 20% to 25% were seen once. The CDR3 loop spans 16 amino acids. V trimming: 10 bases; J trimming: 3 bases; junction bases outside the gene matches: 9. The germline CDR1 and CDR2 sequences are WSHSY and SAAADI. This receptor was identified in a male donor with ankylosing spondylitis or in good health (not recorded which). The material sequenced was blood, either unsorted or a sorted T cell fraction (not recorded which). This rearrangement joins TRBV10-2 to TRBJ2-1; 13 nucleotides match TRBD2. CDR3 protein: CATRVGLAGYYNEQFF. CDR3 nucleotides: TGCGCCACCCGGGTGGGACTAGCGGGGTACTACAATGAGCAGTTCTTC.